This is a list of T cell receptor beta chains from one sample in a study of blood T cell repertoires in COVID-19. Libraries were prepared by immunoSEQ multiplex PCR; TCRdb keeps only in-frame clonotypes and omits some of them. The sample consists of 300,000 to 400,000 clones, 80% to 90% of them appearing once. What was sequenced was PBMCs or T cells enriched from blood (not recorded which). Receptor source: a man under 40 who had recovered from COVID-19. Both conserved end residues are part of each CDR3. A D gene is named only where the DNA matches it firmly. The size entry is marked missing in some rows and otherwise reads once, few, many or a size class.

clone size: -; V gene: TRBV19; D gene: -; J gene: TRBJ2-7; CDR3 protein: CASSIGGGGASYEQYF; CDR3 DNA: TGTGCCAGTAGTATCGGTGGAGGTGGTGCGTCCTACGAGCAGTACTTC
clone size: -; V gene: TRBV2; D gene: -; J gene: TRBJ2-7; CDR3 protein: CASTGLSYEQYF; CDR3 DNA: TGTGCCAGCACTGGGCTTTCCTACGAGCAGTACTTC
clone size: -; V gene: TRBV7-5; D gene: -; J gene: TRBJ1-3; CDR3 protein: CVRSWPDRGRPGNTIYF; CDR3 DNA: TGTGTCAGAAGCTGGCCGGACAGAGGGCGGCCTGGAAACACCATATATTTT
clone size: -; V gene: TRBV6-5; D gene: -; J gene: TRBJ2-7; CDR3 protein: CASRDSVEYEQYF; CDR3 DNA: TGTGCCAGCAGAGACTCGGTGGAGTACGAGCAGTACTTC
clone size: -; V gene: TRBV6-5; D gene: TRBD1; J gene: TRBJ2-7; CDR3 protein: CASTLAGGYEQYF; CDR3 DNA: TGTGCCAGCACCTTAGCAGGGGGCTACGAGCAGTACTTC
clone size: -; V gene: TRBV6-5; D gene: -; J gene: TRBJ2-2; CDR3 protein: CASSYSNNPGELFF; CDR3 DNA: TGTGCCAGCAGTTATTCCAACAACCCCGGGGAGCTGTTTTTT
clone size: -; V gene: TRBV6-2/TRBV6-3; D gene: TRBD1; J gene: TRBJ2-7; CDR3 protein: CASSYSSTGTGIGYEQYF; CDR3 DNA: TGTGCCAGCAGTTACTCGAGTACCGGGACAGGGATTGGCTACGAGCAGTACTTC
clone size: once; V gene: TRBV5-1; D gene: -; J gene: TRBJ1-3; CDR3 protein: CASSLEGQGNTIYF; CDR3 DNA: TGCGCCAGCAGCTTGGAGGGACAAGGAAACACCATATATTTT
clone size: -; V gene: TRBV28; D gene: -; J gene: TRBJ1-1; CDR3 protein: CASSRTGTLAFF; CDR3 DNA: TGTGCCAGCAGTCGGACCGGGACTCTCGCTTTCTTT
clone size: -; V gene: TRBV19; D gene: TRBD2; J gene: TRBJ2-7; CDR3 protein: CASSIGVSGGPSSYEQYF; CDR3 DNA: TGTGCCAGTAGTATAGGTGTTAGCGGGGGGCCGAGCTCCTACGAGCAGTACTTC
clone size: -; V gene: TRBV29-1; D gene: TRBD1; J gene: TRBJ2-1; CDR3 protein: CSVDRGQGPYNEQFF; CDR3 DNA: TGCAGCGTTGACAGAGGACAGGGCCCATACAATGAGCAGTTCTTC
clone size: few; V gene: TRBV9; D gene: -; J gene: TRBJ1-2; CDR3 protein: CASSVATGRGFGYTF; CDR3 DNA: TGTGCCAGCAGCGTAGCTACAGGGAGGGGTTTTGGCTACACCTTC
clone size: -; V gene: TRBV23-1; D gene: -; J gene: TRBJ1-3; CDR3 protein: CASAHPARGGNTIYF; CDR3 DNA: TGCGCCAGCGCCCACCCGGCAAGGGGTGGAAACACCATATATTTT
clone size: once; V gene: TRBV6-2/TRBV6-3; D gene: TRBD2; J gene: TRBJ2-7; CDR3 protein: CASSSPAGGEEQYF; CDR3 DNA: TGTGCCAGCAGTTCTCCGGCGGGAGGGGAAGAGCAGTACTTC
clone size: -; V gene: TRBV5-1; D gene: TRBD1; J gene: TRBJ2-2; CDR3 protein: CASSTNRDRASPGELFF; CDR3 DNA: TGCGCCAGCAGCACAAACCGGGACAGGGCCTCACCCGGGGAGCTGTTTTTT
clone size: once; V gene: TRBV6-5; D gene: -; J gene: TRBJ2-3; CDR3 protein: CARTTGLSTDTQYF; CDR3 DNA: TGTGCCAGAACAACAGGGCTAAGCACAGATACGCAGTATTTT
clone size: -; V gene: TRBV19; D gene: -; J gene: TRBJ2-3; CDR3 protein: CASSIDRNTDTQYF; CDR3 DNA: TGTGCCAGTAGTATCGACAGGAACACAGATACGCAGTATTTT
clone size: -; V gene: TRBV5-1; D gene: -; J gene: TRBJ1-1; CDR3 protein: CASRRKEGAEAFF; CDR3 DNA: TGCGCCAGCCGACGTAAGGAGGGAGCTGAAGCTTTCTTT
clone size: -; V gene: TRBV7-2; D gene: -; J gene: TRBJ2-5; CDR3 protein: CASSSGGESQTQYF; CDR3 DNA: TGTGCCAGCAGCTCCGGCGGAGAGTCACAGACCCAGTACTTC
clone size: -; V gene: TRBV3-1/TRBV3-2; D gene: TRBD1; J gene: TRBJ2-2; CDR3 protein: CASSQVTGDTGELFF; CDR3 DNA: TGTGCCAGCAGCCAAGTTACAGGGGACACCGGGGAGCTGTTTTTT
clone size: -; V gene: TRBV5-1; D gene: TRBD2; J gene: TRBJ2-5; CDR3 protein: CASSPRGVRVETQYF; CDR3 DNA: TGCGCCAGCTCCCCCCGGGGGGTCAGGGTAGAGACCCAGTACTTC
clone size: once; V gene: TRBV2; D gene: -; J gene: TRBJ1-5; CDR3 protein: CASSEGRGEVEPQHF; CDR3 DNA: TGTGCCAGCAGTGAGGGCAGGGGAGAGGTAGAGCCCCAGCATTTT
clone size: -; V gene: TRBV19; D gene: TRBD2; J gene: TRBJ2-4; CDR3 protein: CASSIRARTSGGRNIAKNIQYF; CDR3 DNA: TGTGCCAGTAGTATCAGAGCCCGGACTAGCGGGGGCCGTAATATAGCCAAAAACATTCAGTACTTC
clone size: -; V gene: TRBV5-4; D gene: TRBD1; J gene: TRBJ1-1; CDR3 protein: CASSSRDRGGTEAFF; CDR3 DNA: TGTGCCAGCAGCAGCCGGGACAGGGGTGGCACTGAAGCTTTCTTT
clone size: -; V gene: TRBV3-1/TRBV3-2; D gene: TRBD1; J gene: TRBJ1-1; CDR3 protein: CASKAGGTGGTEAFF; CDR3 DNA: TGTGCCAGCAAAGCGGGCGGCACAGGGGGCACTGAAGCTTTCTTT
clone size: -; V gene: TRBV9; D gene: -; J gene: TRBJ1-1; CDR3 protein: CASSVGVQKNTEAFF; CDR3 DNA: TGTGCCAGCAGCGTAGGTGTACAGAAGAACACTGAAGCTTTCTTT
clone size: -; V gene: TRBV21-1; D gene: -; J gene: TRBJ2-3; CDR3 protein: CASSRPSGSLGRVHDTQYF; CDR3 DNA: TGTGCCAGCAGCAGACCCTCCGGTTCTCTGGGGAGGGTTCACGATACGCAGTATTTT
clone size: once; V gene: TRBV6-6; D gene: -; J gene: TRBJ2-2; CDR3 protein: CASSYIRGNTGELFF; CDR3 DNA: TGTGCCAGCAGTTACATCAGGGGGAACACCGGGGAGCTGTTTTTT
clone size: -; V gene: TRBV13; D gene: -; J gene: TRBJ1-1; CDR3 protein: CASSPLGAGTEAFF; CDR3 DNA: TGTGCCAGCAGCCCCCTTGGGGCTGGCACTGAAGCTTTCTTT
clone size: once; V gene: TRBV10-1; D gene: -; J gene: TRBJ1-5; CDR3 protein: CASSGSPDQPQHF; CDR3 DNA: TGCGCCAGCAGTGGAAGTCCGGATCAGCCCCAGCATTTT
clone size: -; V gene: TRBV7-2; D gene: -; J gene: TRBJ1-5; CDR3 protein: CASSSLSSNQPQHF; CDR3 DNA: TGTGCCAGCAGCTCACTCTCGAGCAATCAGCCCCAGCATTTT
clone size: -; V gene: TRBV19; D gene: TRBD1; J gene: TRBJ2-1; CDR3 protein: CASRTSDRVYLFF; CDR3 DNA: TGTGCCAGTAGGACCTCGGACAGGGTCTATTTGTTCTTC
clone size: -; V gene: TRBV28; D gene: TRBD1; J gene: TRBJ1-2; CDR3 protein: CASSLWGVRDRADYGYTF; CDR3 DNA: TGTGCCAGCAGTTTATGGGGGGTGAGGGACAGGGCGGACTATGGCTACACCTTC
clone size: -; V gene: TRBV30; D gene: TRBD2; J gene: TRBJ2-7; CDR3 protein: CALLLAGTYEQYF; CDR3 DNA: TGTGCTCTGTTACTAGCGGGGACCTACGAGCAGTACTTC
clone size: -; V gene: TRBV5-1; D gene: TRBD2; J gene: TRBJ2-3; CDR3 protein: CASSLLAGGVRDTQYF; CDR3 DNA: TGCGCCAGCAGCTTGCTAGCGGGGGGAGTAAGAGATACGCAGTATTTT
clone size: -; V gene: TRBV11-2; D gene: -; J gene: TRBJ1-1; CDR3 protein: CASSLFRNTEAFF; CDR3 DNA: TGTGCCAGCAGCTTATTCCGGAACACTGAAGCTTTCTTT
clone size: -; V gene: TRBV12-3/TRBV12-4; D gene: -; J gene: TRBJ1-5; CDR3 protein: CASSFRGSQPQHF; CDR3 DNA: TGTGCCAGCAGTTTCCGGGGTAGTCAGCCCCAGCATTTT
clone size: -; V gene: TRBV2; D gene: -; J gene: TRBJ2-7; CDR3 protein: CAGGHTNYEQYF; CDR3 DNA: TGTGCCGGGGGACACACGAACTACGAGCAGTACTTC
clone size: -; V gene: TRBV6-5; D gene: TRBD1; J gene: TRBJ2-1; CDR3 protein: CASHSGTADNEQFF; CDR3 DNA: TGTGCCAGCCACTCCGGGACAGCCGACAATGAGCAGTTCTTC
clone size: -; V gene: TRBV5-1; D gene: -; J gene: TRBJ1-2; CDR3 protein: CASSLSGGNYGYTF; CDR3 DNA: TGCGCCAGCAGCTTGTCGGGGGGGAACTATGGCTACACCTTC
clone size: -; V gene: TRBV11-2; D gene: -; J gene: TRBJ2-2; CDR3 protein: CASADTPQGTGELFF; CDR3 DNA: TGTGCCAGCGCAGACACCCCACAGGGCACCGGGGAGCTGTTTTTT
clone size: -; V gene: TRBV2; D gene: TRBD2; J gene: TRBJ2-7; CDR3 protein: CASSDFGIASGRIYEQYF; CDR3 DNA: TGTGCCAGCAGTGACTTTGGTATCGCTAGCGGGAGAATCTACGAGCAGTACTTC
clone size: -; V gene: TRBV5-1; D gene: TRBD2; J gene: TRBJ2-7; CDR3 protein: CASSPGLAGAAYEQYF; CDR3 DNA: TGCGCCAGCAGCCCGGGACTAGCGGGGGCGGCCTACGAGCAGTACTTC
clone size: -; V gene: TRBV5-6; D gene: TRBD1; J gene: TRBJ2-7; CDR3 protein: CASSYDRGGEQYF; CDR3 DNA: TGTGCCAGCAGCTACGACAGGGGTGGCGAGCAGTACTTC
clone size: few; V gene: TRBV3-1/TRBV3-2; D gene: -; J gene: TRBJ1-1; CDR3 protein: CASTSGRGYTEAFF; CDR3 DNA: TGTGCCAGCACCTCGGGAAGGGGGTACACTGAAGCTTTCTTT
clone size: -; V gene: TRBV5-6; D gene: -; J gene: TRBJ1-2; CDR3 protein: CASSQQGRYGYTF; CDR3 DNA: TGTGCCAGCAGCCAACAGGGACGCTATGGCTACACCTTC
clone size: -; V gene: TRBV6-5; D gene: -; J gene: TRBJ1-5; CDR3 protein: CASSYSAGLTQPQHF; CDR3 DNA: TGTGCCAGCAGTTACTCGGCAGGGTTAACTCAGCCCCAGCATTTT
clone size: -; V gene: TRBV28; D gene: -; J gene: TRBJ1-5; CDR3 protein: CASSFNSYSNQPQHF; CDR3 DNA: TGTGCCAGCAGTTTCAATAGCTATAGCAATCAGCCCCAGCATTTT
clone size: -; V gene: TRBV7-8; D gene: TRBD2; J gene: TRBJ2-1; CDR3 protein: CASSQSGGTYNEQFF; CDR3 DNA: TGTGCCAGCAGCCAGAGCGGGGGGACATACAATGAGCAGTTCTTC
clone size: -; V gene: TRBV7-2; D gene: -; J gene: TRBJ2-7; CDR3 protein: CARPDISYEQYF; CDR3 DNA: TGTGCCAGGCCCGACATCTCCTACGAGCAGTACTTC